This TCR beta chain was profiled in a study of naive and memory T cell subsets. Regarding the study as a whole: RNA-based TCR counts may shift with T cell activation and differentiation.

By share, this clonotype ranks as medium-sized. Its specificity is not known. Germline V lookup: CDR1 MNHEY, CDR2 SMNVEV (reference sequence). The CDR3 extends over 15 amino acids. Germline trimming cut 5 bases from V and 0 bases from J; bases unmatched to any gene: 7. The beta constant-region primer was an equimolar mix of two oligonucleotides covering TRBC1 and TRBC2. An oligonucleotide with the SP2 primer and a 12-nucleotide UMI was ligated to the cDNA 3' end. In TCRdb, the UMI-ligation and nested PCR reads were re-called with MiXCR into one record per CDR3 protein. The sample gives roughly 21,000 distinct CDR3 sequences, about 10% of which show up once; roughly 20% is in the top ten. Four subsets defined by CD45RA and CD27 were sorted after CD3, CD4, CD8 and live/dead staining.

Sequencing was carried out using central memory CD8+ T cells from blood. This chain joins TRBV27 and TRBJ2-7; 7 bases align to TRBD2. The receptor was derived from a human donor in good health. CDR3 sequence (DNA): TGTGCCAGCAGTATACTAGCGACGAGCTCCTACGAGCAGTACTTC. This codes for CASSILATSSYEQYF.